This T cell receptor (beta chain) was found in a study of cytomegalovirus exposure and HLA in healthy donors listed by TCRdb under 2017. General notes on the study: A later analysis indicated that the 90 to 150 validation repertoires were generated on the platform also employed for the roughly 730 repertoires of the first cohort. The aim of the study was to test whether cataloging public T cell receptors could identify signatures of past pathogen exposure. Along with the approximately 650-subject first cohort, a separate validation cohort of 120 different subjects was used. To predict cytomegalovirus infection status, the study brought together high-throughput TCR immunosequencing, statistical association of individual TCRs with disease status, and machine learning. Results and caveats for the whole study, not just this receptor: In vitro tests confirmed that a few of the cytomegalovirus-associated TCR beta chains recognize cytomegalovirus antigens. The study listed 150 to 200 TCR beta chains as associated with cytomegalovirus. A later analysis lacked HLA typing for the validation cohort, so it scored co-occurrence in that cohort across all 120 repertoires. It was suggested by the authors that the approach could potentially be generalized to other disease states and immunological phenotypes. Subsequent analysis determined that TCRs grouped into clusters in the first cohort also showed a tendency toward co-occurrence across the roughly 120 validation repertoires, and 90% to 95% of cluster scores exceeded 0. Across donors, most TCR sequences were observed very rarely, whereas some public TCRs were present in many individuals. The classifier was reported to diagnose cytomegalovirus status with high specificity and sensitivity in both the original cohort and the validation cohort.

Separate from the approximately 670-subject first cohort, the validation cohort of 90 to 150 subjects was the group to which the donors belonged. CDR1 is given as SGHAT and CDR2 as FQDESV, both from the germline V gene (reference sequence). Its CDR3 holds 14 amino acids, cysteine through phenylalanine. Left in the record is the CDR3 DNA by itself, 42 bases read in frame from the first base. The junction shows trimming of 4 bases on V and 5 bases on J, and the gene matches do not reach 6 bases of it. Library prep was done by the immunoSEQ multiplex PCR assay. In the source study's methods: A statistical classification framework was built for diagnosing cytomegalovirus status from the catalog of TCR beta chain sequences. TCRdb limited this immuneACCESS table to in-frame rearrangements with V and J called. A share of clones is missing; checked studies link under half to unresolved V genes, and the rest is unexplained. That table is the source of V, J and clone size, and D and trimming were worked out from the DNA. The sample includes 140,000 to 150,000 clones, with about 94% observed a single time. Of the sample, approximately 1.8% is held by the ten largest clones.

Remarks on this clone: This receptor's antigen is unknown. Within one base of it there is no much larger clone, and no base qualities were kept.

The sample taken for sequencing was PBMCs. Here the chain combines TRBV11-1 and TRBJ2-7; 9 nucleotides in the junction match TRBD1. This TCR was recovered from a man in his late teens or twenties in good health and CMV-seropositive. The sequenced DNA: TGTGCCAGCAGCTCTGGACAGGGGAAAAACGAGCAGTACTTC. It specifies CASSSGQGKNEQYF.